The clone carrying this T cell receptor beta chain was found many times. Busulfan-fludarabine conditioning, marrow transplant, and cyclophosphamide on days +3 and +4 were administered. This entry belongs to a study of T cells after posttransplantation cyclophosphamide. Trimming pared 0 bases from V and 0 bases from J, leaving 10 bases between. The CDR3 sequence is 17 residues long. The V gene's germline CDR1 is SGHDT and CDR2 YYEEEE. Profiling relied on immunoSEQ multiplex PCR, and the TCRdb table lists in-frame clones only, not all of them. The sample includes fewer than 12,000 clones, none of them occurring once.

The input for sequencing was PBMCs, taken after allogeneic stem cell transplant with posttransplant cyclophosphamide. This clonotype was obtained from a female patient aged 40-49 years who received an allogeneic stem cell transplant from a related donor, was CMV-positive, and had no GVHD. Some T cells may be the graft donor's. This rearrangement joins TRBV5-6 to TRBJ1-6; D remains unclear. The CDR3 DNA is TGTGCCAGCAGCTTGGTGGTGTTGAGCTCCTATAATTCACCCCTCCACTTT. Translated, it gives CASSLVVLSSYNSPLHF. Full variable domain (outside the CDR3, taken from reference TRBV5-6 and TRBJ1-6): DAGVTQSPTHLIKTRGQQVTLRCSPKSGHDTVSWYQQALGQGPQFIFQYYEEEERQRGNFPDRFSGHQFPNYSSELNVNALLLGDSALYLCASSLVVLSSYNSPLHFGNGTRLTVT.